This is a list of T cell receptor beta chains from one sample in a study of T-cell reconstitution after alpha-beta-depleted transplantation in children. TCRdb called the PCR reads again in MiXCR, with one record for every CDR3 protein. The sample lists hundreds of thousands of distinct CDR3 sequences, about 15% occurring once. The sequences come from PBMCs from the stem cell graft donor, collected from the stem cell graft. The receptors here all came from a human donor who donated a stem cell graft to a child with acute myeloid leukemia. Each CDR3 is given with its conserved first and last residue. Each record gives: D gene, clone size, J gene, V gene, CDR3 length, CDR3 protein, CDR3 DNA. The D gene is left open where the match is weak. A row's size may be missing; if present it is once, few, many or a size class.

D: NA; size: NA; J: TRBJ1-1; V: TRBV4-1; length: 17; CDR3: CASSLRTQIGANTEAFF; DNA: TGCGCCAGCAGCCTTAGAACCCAAATAGGAGCGAACACTGAAGCTTTCTTT
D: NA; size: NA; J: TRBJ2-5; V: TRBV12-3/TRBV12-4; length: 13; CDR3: CASRVDHEETQYF; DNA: TGTGCCAGCAGGGTGGATCATGAGGAGACCCAGTACTTC
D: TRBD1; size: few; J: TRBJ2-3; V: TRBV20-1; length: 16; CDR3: CSARALDRGFSDTQYF; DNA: TGCAGTGCTAGAGCTCTGGACAGGGGGTTTTCCGATACGCAGTATTTT
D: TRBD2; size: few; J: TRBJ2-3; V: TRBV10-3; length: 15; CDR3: CAISGSGGTTDTQYF; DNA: TGTGCCATCAGTGGGAGCGGGGGGACCACAGATACGCAGTATTTT
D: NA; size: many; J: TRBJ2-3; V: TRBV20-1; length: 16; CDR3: CSARQNRGGFTDTQYF; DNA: TGCAGTGCTAGACAAAACAGGGGGGGCTTCACAGATACGCAGTATTTT
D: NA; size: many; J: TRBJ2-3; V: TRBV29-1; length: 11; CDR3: CSVESLDTQYF; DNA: TGCAGCGTTGAGTCTCTGGATACGCAGTATTTT
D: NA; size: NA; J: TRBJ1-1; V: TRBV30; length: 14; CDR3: CAWRPHGGNTEAFF; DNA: TGTGCCTGGCGGCCTCACGGGGGGAACACTGAAGCTTTCTTT
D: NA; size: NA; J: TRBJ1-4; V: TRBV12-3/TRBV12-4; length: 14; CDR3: CASSLAPANEKLFF; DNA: TGTGCCAGCAGTTTAGCGCCAGCTAATGAAAAACTGTTTTTT
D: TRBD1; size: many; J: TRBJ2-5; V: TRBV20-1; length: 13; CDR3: CSAQGTVGETQYF; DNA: TGCAGTGCTCAGGGGACAGTGGGGGAGACCCAGTACTTC
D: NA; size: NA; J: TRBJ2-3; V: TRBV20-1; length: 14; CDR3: CSARAGEELDTQYF; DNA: TGCAGTGCTAGAGCAGGGGAAGAGCTAGATACGCAGTATTTT
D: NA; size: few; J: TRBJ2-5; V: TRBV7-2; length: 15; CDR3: CASSLDSGQQETQYF; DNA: TGTGCCAGCAGCTTAGATTCCGGACAGCAAGAGACCCAGTACTTC
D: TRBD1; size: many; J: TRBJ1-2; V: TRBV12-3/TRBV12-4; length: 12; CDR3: CASSLGQGGYTF; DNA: TGTGCCAGCAGCCTCGGACAGGGTGGCTACACCTTC